The 29 T cell receptor beta chains listed next were all sequenced from one sample in a study of vaccination effects on CD4 cells after COVID-19. The data were produced by immunoSEQ multiplex PCR, yet TCRdb's version contains in-frame clones alone and is incomplete. The sample lists 41,000 or so clones; roughly 82% were seen once. The antigens of these receptors remain unknown. Antigen-specific CD4+ T cells were expanded with viral peptide pools in the ViraFEST assay before sequencing. When around 10 days of culture had elapsed, CD4+ T cells were isolated. In the vaccine recipients, nucleocapsid antibodies were negative and there was no prior SARS-CoV-2 infection. This specimen consisted of CD4+ T cells from PBMCs cultured with HCoV-NL63 spike peptides, obtained before COVID-19 vaccination. The receptors stem from a human donor who received a COVID-19 vaccine.

The chain couples TRBV2 to TRBJ2-2; the D gene is possibly TRBD2 (6 bases). Trimming stripped 3 bases from V and 0 bases from J, with 8 bases between. There are 15 residues in the CDR3. Germline values: CDR1 SNHLY, CDR2 FYNNEI. The CDR3 protein is CASSDWGANTGELFF. CDR3 sequence (DNA): TGTGCCAGCAGTGACTGGGGGGCGAACACCGGGGAGCTGTTTTTT.

The chain combines TRBV2 with TRBJ1-2; the D gene is possibly TRBD1 (6 bases). Germline CDR1 reads SNHLY; CDR2 reads FYNNEI. This CDR3 is built from 12 residues. V gave up 6 bases and J gave up 7 bases, with 12 bases separating them. The CDR3 nucleotides read TGTGCCAGCAGAGAGGGGGAGTCTGGCTACACCTTC. It encodes CASREGESGYTF.

In its sample, this clone was seen a few times. J is TRBJ1-6 and V is TRBV7-9; D is unclear. Germline assignment: CDR1 SEHNR and CDR2 FQNEAQ (reference sequence). V lost 7 bases, J lost 5 bases, and 15 bases lay in between. This CDR3 has 15 residues. The CDR3 protein is CASTFARQNNSPLHF. The CDR3 coding sequence is TGTGCCAGCACCTTCGCCAGGCAGAATAATTCACCCCTCCACTTT.

This clone was found a few times. The rearrangement uses TRBV5-1 and TRBJ2-1, with 8 nucleotides matching TRBD2. V was clipped by 4 bases and J by 8 bases; unmatched bases: 8. The germline V gene has CDR1 SGHRS and CDR2 YFSETQ. The CDR3 sequence is 14 residues long. Here the CDR3 reads CASSAGLVMDEQFF. CDR3 nucleotides: TGCGCCAGCAGCGCGGGACTAGTTATGGATGAGCAGTTCTTC.

This chain uses TRBV6-5 with TRBJ1-4, with D possibly matching TRBD1 (5 bases). V was trimmed by 7 bases and J by 3 bases, leaving 15 bases between them. Germline lookup yields CDR1 MNHEY and CDR2 SVGAGI. The CDR3 spans 15 residues. The CDR3 coding sequence is TGTGCCAGCACGGAATTTGGGGCTCCTAATGAAAAACTGTTTTTT. Amino acids: CASTEFGAPNEKLFF.

This clone was seen just once. V and J are TRBV6-1 and TRBJ2-5; the D is unclear. CDR1 is MNHNS and CDR2 is SASEGT in the germline V gene. Trimming removed 2 bases at V and 0 bases at J, with 10 bases between. The CDR3 runs 15 residues. The CDR3 reads CASSELGWYQETQYF. In DNA, the CDR3 is TGTGCCAGCAGTGAACTCGGATGGTACCAAGAGACCCAGTACTTC.

The genes are TRBV5-1 and TRBJ2-5; TRBD2 might be the D (7 bases). This CDR3 contains 16 residues. Trimming pared 1 base from V and 1 base from J, leaving 14 bases between. From germline, CDR1 is SGHRS and CDR2 YFSETQ. For the CDR3, the DNA is TGCGCCAGCAGCTTGACGGGGGGCTTTCCCCAAGAGACCCAGTACTTC. As protein: CASSLTGGFPQETQYF.

This clone was found once. This chain connects TRBV10-2 to TRBJ2-7; 11 nucleotides agree with TRBD2. Per germline, CDR1 WSHSY and CDR2 SAAADI. This CDR3 comprises 14 residues. V trimming: 4 bases; J trimming: 1 base; junction bases outside the gene matches: 0. CDR3 region: CASSASGGSYEQYV. CDR3 nucleotide sequence: TGCGCCAGCAGTGCTAGCGGGGGGTCCTACGAGCAGTACGTC.

The chain links TRBV27 to TRBJ1-6; 8 bases match TRBD1. The CDR3 sequence is 15 residues long. Germline V gives CDR1 MNHEY, CDR2 SMNVEV (reference sequence). The J segment lost 9 bases and the V segment lost 3 bases, leaving 7 bases of the junction unmatched. The CDR3 DNA reads as TGTGCCAGCAGTTTCAGGGCAGGGGGCTCTTCACCCCTCCACTTT. Amino acids: CASSFRAGGSSPLHF.

The chain employs TRBV6-5 and TRBJ2-3; TRBD2 matches 7 bases. The J segment lost 1 base and the V segment lost 6 bases, leaving 7 bases of the junction unmatched. The CDR3 runs to 15 residues. Germline-derived CDR1 and CDR2 are MNHEY and SVGAGI. The CDR3 reads CASSQTGRGTDTQYF. CDR3 coding DNA: TGTGCCAGCAGCCAGACTGGGAGGGGCACAGATACGCAGTATTTT.

The V gene is TRBV4-2, the J gene TRBJ2-1; possibly TRBD2 for D (6 bases). CDR1 is LGHNA and CDR2 is YNFKEQ in the germline V gene. The CDR3 is 15 residues long. Trimming shortened V by 1 base and J by 1 base, and 8 bases separated the two germline ends. CDR3 residues: CASSQVAGSYNEQFF. The CDR3 nucleotides are TGTGCCAGCAGCCAAGTGGCGGGGTCCTACAATGAGCAGTTCTTC.

The chain joins TRBV4-3 to TRBJ1-2, with 10 nucleotides matching TRBD1. The germline gives CDR1 LGHNA, CDR2 YSLEER. Trimming removed 3 bases from V and 8 bases from J; junction bases left unmatched: 18. The CDR3 loop spans 18 amino acids. The CDR3 loop is CASSQGAETGGPSRGYTF. DNA of the CDR3: TGCGCCAGCAGCCAGGGGGCCGAGACAGGGGGCCCCTCGAGAGGCTACACCTTC.

The CDR3 here is CASSTLNTGGFADTQYF. CDR3 DNA sequence: TGTGCCAGTAGTACCCTAAATACAGGGGGCTTTGCAGATACGCAGTATTTT. The V and J genes are TRBV19 and TRBJ2-3, with 9 bases that match TRBD1. Germline V CDR1 and CDR2: LNHDA, SQIVND (reference sequence). CDR3 length equals 17 residues. The V and J ends lost 4 bases and 4 bases, in that order; junction bases with no gene match: 12.

This chain links TRBV7-8 with TRBJ2-7; D gene unclear. V lost 4 bases, J lost 2 bases, and 15 bases lay in between. The CDR3 runs 15 residues. Germline V gene lookup returns CDR1 SGHVS and CDR2 FQNEAQ. The CDR3 sequence: CASSYYTSGPYEQYV. CDR3 coding DNA: TGTGCCAGCAGCTACTACACCAGTGGGCCCTACGAGCAGTACGTC.

This chain uses TRBV7-2 with TRBJ2-5; the D gene is possibly TRBD1 (7 bases). V was trimmed by 5 bases and J by 3 bases, leaving 16 bases between them. This CDR3 has 15 amino acids. Germline V gene data show CDR1 as SGHTA and CDR2 as FQGNSA. The CDR3 nucleotides read TGTGCCAGCAGCCGGGGGACAGCAATTGAAGAGACCCAGTACTTC. It specifies CASSRGTAIEETQYF.

This clone was seen a handful of times. The chain recombines TRBV10-1 with TRBJ1-5; the D gene is possibly TRBD1 (5 bases). The CDR3 runs to 13 residues. The V gene lost 8 bases and the J gene lost 7 bases, with 15 bases spanning the gap. Germline lookup yields CDR1 WNHNN and CDR2 SYGVQD (reference sequence). CDR3 nucleotides: TGCGCCAGCCAAGAGGACGGGACCCAGCCCCAGCATTTT. Protein: CASQEDGTQPQHF.

This sequence joins TRBV5-1 and TRBJ1-2; 9 bases map to TRBD1. Germline CDR1 SGHRS, CDR2 YFSETQ. CDR3 length equals 13 residues. Unmatched junction bases numbered 3, after V lost 4 bases and J lost 5 bases. In DNA form, the CDR3 reads TGCGCCAGCAGCATAGGACAGGGGTATGGCTACACCTTC. The encoded protein is CASSIGQGYGYTF.

The genes are TRBV5-1 and TRBJ1-5; 7 nucleotides align to TRBD1. This CDR3 has 15 residues. J was trimmed by 7 bases and V by 1 base; bases with no gene match: 8. Germline CDR1 SGHRS, CDR2 YFSETQ. The CDR3 region has the DNA TGCGCCAGCAGCTTGCTCCCAGGGGGTGGACAGCCCCAGCATTTT. Protein: CASSLLPGGGQPQHF. Using reference TRBV5-1 and TRBJ1-5 for the parts outside the CDR3, the full variable domain is KAGVTQTPRYLIKTRGQQVTLSCSPISGHRSVSWYQQTPGQGLQFLFEYFSETQRNKGNFPGRFSGRQFSNSRSEMNVSTLELGDSALYLCASSLLPGGGQPQHFGDGTRLSIL.

This chain joins TRBV28 and TRBJ2-3; D is unresolved. V lost 6 bases to trimming and J lost 2 bases, with 9 bases between them. Per the germline V gene, CDR1 is MDHEN and CDR2 is SYDVKM. The CDR3 loop spans 13 amino acids. The CDR3 sequence is CASRWGTTDTQYF. In nucleotides, the CDR3 is TGTGCCAGCAGGTGGGGAACCACAGATACGCAGTATTTT. Full variable domain (remainder filled in from reference TRBV28 and TRBJ2-3): DVKVTQSSRYLVKRTGEKVFLECVQDMDHENMFWYRQDPGLGLRLIYFSYDVKMKEKGDIPEGYSVSREKKERFSLILESASTNQTSMYLCASRWGTTDTQYFGPGTRLTVL.

The chain joins TRBV6-6 to TRBJ2-7; D is perhaps TRBD1 (5 bases). Trimming took off 6 bases at V and 6 bases at J, with 15 bases between the two ends. This CDR3 is built from 13 residues. Germline CDR1 is MNHNY and CDR2 is SVGAGI (reference sequence). DNA for the CDR3: TGTGCCAGCAGCCCTGACAGCGTGGCCGAGCAGTACGTC. It encodes CASSPDSVAEQYV.

The rearrangement uses TRBV2 and TRBJ1-4; D is unresolved. CDR3 length: 15 amino acids. Germline lookup yields CDR1 SNHLY and CDR2 FYNNEI. V lost 4 bases to trimming and J lost 4 bases, with 13 bases between them. CDR3 sequence reads: CASSGFNLINEKLFF. DNA of the CDR3: TGTGCCAGCAGTGGTTTCAATCTTATTAATGAAAAACTGTTTTTT.

This chain joins TRBV24-1 and TRBJ2-7; D is possibly TRBD2 (5 bases). CDR3 length: 12 amino acids. The germline V gene encodes CDR1 KGHDR and CDR2 SFDVKD. V was shortened by 8 bases and J by 6 bases, with 13 bases between the two germline ends. The CDR3 DNA is TGTGCCACCACCCTTACTCGGGGCGAGCAGTACGTC. Translation: CATTLTRGEQYV.

The gene calls are TRBV19 and TRBJ2-3; the match to TRBD1 covers 9 bases. Germline lookup yields CDR1 LNHDA and CDR2 SQIVND (reference sequence). The CDR3 is 15 amino acids. V trimming: 8 bases; J trimming: 1 base; junction bases outside the gene matches: 7. The CDR3 is CASRRWTGGTDTQYF. The DNA for the CDR3 is TGTGCCAGTCGGCGGTGGACAGGGGGCACAGATACGCAGTATTTT.

This clone was counted between two and nine times. The chain combines TRBV6-1 with TRBJ1-1; unclear D gene. Trimming removed 2 bases from V and 1 base from J, with 5 bases in between. Germline CDR1 MNHNS, CDR2 SASEGT. This CDR3 spans 13 amino acids. CDR3 loop: CASSERENTEAFF. In DNA form, the CDR3 reads TGTGCCAGCAGTGAAAGGGAGAACACTGAAGCTTTCTTT.

V and J are TRBV24-1 and TRBJ2-1; 10 bases are a match to TRBD1. The length of the CDR3 is 16 residues. Trimming removed 4 bases from V and 6 bases from J; junction bases left unmatched: 8. Germline assignment: CDR1 KGHDR and CDR2 SFDVKD. This chain's CDR3 is CATSDPGTGVGNEQFF. The CDR3, as DNA: TGTGCCACCAGTGACCCCGGGACAGGGGTAGGCAATGAGCAGTTCTTC.

This clone was counted a few times. The chain recombines TRBV12-2 with TRBJ2-2; the table's D call, TRBD1, was not checked against the DNA. TRBV12-2 is given as a pseudogene. This CDR3 comprises 17 residues. The chain's CDR3 is CASRLTSGTGNTGELFF. The CDR3 DNA follows: TGTGCAAGTCGCTTAACATCCGGGACAGGGAACACCGGGGAGCTGTTTTTT.

The chain couples TRBV5-4 to TRBJ2-5; D gene uncertain. This CDR3 spans 15 amino acids. Germline-derived CDR1 and CDR2 are SGHNT and YYREEE (reference sequence). Trimming stripped 3 bases from V and 2 bases from J, with 14 bases between. Written as DNA, the CDR3 is TGTGCCAGCAGCTCCAGACGACACCTACAAGAGACCCAGTACTTC. It yields the protein CASSSRRHLQETQYF.

This clone showed up just once. The chain employs TRBV10-2 and TRBJ1-4; TRBD1 matches 8 bases. Germline V CDR1 and CDR2: WSHSY, SAAADI. This CDR3 is 15 amino acids long. Trimming took 5 bases from V and 6 from J; bases not matched to a gene: 8. CDR3 coding DNA: TGCGCCAGCAGTCACAGGGGGTTTAGGGATGAAAAACTGTTTTTT. The encoded protein is CASSHRGFRDEKLFF.

This chain uses TRBV7-9 with TRBJ2-5; unclear D gene. This CDR3 has 13 amino acids. The germline V gene has CDR1 SEHNR and CDR2 FQNEAQ (reference sequence). Trimming took off 4 bases at V and 4 bases at J, with 10 bases between the two ends. CDR3 protein: CASSSSYPETQYF. As DNA, the CDR3 is TGTGCCAGCAGCTCCAGTTATCCAGAGACCCAGTACTTC.